This T cell receptor (beta chain) was recorded in a study of lymphopenia after photon versus proton radiotherapy. This clone has only a few counts. Antigen specificity is unknown. This CDR3 has 16 amino acids. V was trimmed by 3 bases and J by 0 bases, leaving 9 bases between them. The germline CDR1 and CDR2 sequences are KGHSH and LQKENI. Study conclusions and caveats: Under photons, naive T cells and diversity fell while effector/memory populations rose. After lymphocyte nadir, photon-treated repertoires showed oligoclonal expansion, especially CD8+ Temra.

The protocol was immunoSEQ multiplex PCR, while the TCRdb copy is restricted to in-frame clones and leaves out a portion. Counted here are about 160,000 clones, 80% to 90% occurring once; the ten biggest clones make up approximately 4.7%. Sequenced here: peripheral blood, sampled from a patient treated with photon-based radiotherapy. This clonotype was obtained from a man aged 50-59 years with gastric cancer. V is TRBV18 and J is TRBJ2-6; unclear D gene. The CDR3 region has the DNA TGTGCCAGCTCACCCCTGGGAAACTCTGGGGCCAACGTCCTGACTTTC. As protein: CASSPLGNSGANVLTF. The variable domain in full, completed from reference TRBV18 and TRBJ2-6, reads NAGVMQNPRHLVRRRGQEARLRCSPMKGHSHVYWYRQLPEEGLKFMVYLQKENIIDESGMPKERFSAEFPKEGPSILRIQQVVRGDSAAYFCASSPLGNSGANVLTFGAGSRLTVL.